The clone carrying this T cell receptor beta chain has a handful of counts. Germline CDR1 reads SGHRS; CDR2 reads YFSETQ. This CDR3 is 16 amino acids long. V was pared by 2 bases and J by 2 bases, with 5 bases of the junction left unmatched. TCRdb independently ran MiXCR on the RT-PCR reads; one entry per CDR3 protein. The sample records more than 600,000 distinct CDR3 sequences, 11% to 15% being singletons. The sequenced material came from memory CD4+ T cells from blood. The TCR was taken from a female donor in good health, serving as a healthy control. V and J are TRBV5-1 and TRBJ2-2; 8 nucleotides line up with TRBD2. CDR3 in amino acids: CASSFGGGFNTGELFF. The CDR3, as DNA: TGCGCCAGCAGCTTCGGCGGGGGGTTTAACACCGGGGAGCTGTTTTTT.